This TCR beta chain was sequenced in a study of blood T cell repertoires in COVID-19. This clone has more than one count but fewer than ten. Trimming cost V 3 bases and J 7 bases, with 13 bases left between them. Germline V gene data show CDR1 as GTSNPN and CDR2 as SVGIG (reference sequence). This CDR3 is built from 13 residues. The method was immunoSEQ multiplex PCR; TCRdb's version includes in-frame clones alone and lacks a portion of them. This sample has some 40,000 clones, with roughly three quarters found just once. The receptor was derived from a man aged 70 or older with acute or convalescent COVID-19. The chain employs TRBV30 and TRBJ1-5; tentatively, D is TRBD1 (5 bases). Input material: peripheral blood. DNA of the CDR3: TGTGCCTGGAGCACGCAGGGTAAACAGCCCCAGCATTTT. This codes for CAWSTQGKQPQHF.